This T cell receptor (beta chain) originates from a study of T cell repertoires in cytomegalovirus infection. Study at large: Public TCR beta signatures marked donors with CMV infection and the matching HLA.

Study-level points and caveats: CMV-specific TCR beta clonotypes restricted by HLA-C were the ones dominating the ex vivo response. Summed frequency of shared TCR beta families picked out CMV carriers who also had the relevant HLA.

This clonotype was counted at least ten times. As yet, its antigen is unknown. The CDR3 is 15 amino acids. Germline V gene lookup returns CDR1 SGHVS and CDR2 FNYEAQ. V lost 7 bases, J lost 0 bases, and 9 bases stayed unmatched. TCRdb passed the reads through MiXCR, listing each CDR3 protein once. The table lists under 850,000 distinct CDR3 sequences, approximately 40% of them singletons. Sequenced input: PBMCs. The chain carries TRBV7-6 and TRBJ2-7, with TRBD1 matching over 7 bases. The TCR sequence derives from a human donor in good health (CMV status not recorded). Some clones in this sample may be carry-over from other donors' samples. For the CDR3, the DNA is TGTGCCAGCACCCGTAATTCAGGGGGCTCCTACGAGCAGTACTTC. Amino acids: CASTRNSGGSYEQYF.